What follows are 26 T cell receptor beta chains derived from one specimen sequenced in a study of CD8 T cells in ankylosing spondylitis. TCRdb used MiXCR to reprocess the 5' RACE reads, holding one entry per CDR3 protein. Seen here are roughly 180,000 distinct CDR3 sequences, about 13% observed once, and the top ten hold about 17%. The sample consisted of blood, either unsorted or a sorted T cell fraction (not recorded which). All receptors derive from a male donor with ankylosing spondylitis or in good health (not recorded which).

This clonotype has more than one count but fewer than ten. The CDR3 region is CASSYNPSSGSTDTQYF. CDR3 DNA: TGTGCCAGCAGCTACAACCCCTCTAGCGGGAGCACAGATACGCAGTATTTT. The V and J genes are TRBV11-2 and TRBJ2-3; 8 bases match TRBD2. The junction had 9 bases not matched to a gene; V was cut back by 4 bases and J by 0 bases. CDR3 length: 17 residues. Germline V gene data show CDR1 as SGHAT and CDR2 as FQNNGV.

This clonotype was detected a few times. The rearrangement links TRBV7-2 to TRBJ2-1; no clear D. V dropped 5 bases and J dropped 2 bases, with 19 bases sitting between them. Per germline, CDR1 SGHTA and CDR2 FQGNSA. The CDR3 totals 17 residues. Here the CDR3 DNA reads TGTGCCAGCAGCATCGCCGTGGGCGCCCAGCCCTACAATGAGCAGTTCTTC. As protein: CASSIAVGAQPYNEQFF.

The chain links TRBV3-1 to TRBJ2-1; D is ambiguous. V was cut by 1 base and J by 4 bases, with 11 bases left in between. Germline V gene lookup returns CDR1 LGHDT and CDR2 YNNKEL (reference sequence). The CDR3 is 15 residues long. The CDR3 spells CASSQGLVQYNEQFF. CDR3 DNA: TGTGCCAGCAGCCAAGGGTTGGTCCAGTACAATGAGCAGTTCTTC.

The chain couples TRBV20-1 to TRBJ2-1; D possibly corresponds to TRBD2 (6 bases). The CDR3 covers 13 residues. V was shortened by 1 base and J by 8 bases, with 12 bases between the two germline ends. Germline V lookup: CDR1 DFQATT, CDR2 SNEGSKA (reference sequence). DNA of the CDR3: TGCAGTGCTAGAGCACGGGAGAGGGATGAGCAGTTCTTC. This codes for CSARARERDEQFF.

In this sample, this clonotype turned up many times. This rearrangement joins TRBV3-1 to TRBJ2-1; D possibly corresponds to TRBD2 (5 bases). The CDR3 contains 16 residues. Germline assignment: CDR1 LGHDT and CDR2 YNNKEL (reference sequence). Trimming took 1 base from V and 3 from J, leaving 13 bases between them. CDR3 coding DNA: TGTGCCAGCAGCCAAGCAGAGGCTGGACTCTACAATGAGCAGTTCTTC. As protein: CASSQAEAGLYNEQFF.

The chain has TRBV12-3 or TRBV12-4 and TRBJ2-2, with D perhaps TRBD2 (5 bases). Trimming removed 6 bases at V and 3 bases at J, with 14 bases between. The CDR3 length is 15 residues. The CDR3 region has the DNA TGTGCCAGCAGCCTGCGGCGGGCATACACCGGGGAGCTGTTTTTT. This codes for CASSLRRAYTGELFF.

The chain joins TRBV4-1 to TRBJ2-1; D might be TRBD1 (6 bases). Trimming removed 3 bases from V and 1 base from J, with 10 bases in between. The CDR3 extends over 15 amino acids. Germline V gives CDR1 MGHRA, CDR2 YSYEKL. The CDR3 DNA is TGCGCCAGCAGCCAGAAGGGGGAGTCCTACAATGAGCAGTTCTTC. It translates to CASSQKGESYNEQFF.

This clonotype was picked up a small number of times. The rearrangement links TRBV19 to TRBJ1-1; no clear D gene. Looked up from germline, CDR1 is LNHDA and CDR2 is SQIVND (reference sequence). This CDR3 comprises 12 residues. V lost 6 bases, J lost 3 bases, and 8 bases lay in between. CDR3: CASRSWDTEAFF. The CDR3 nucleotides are TGTGCCAGTAGGAGCTGGGACACTGAAGCTTTCTTT.

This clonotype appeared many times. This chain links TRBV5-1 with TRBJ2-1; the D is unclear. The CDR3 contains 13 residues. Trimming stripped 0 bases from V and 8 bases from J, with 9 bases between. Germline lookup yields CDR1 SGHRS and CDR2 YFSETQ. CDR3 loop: CASSLEGFHEQFF. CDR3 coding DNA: TGCGCCAGCAGCTTGGAAGGGTTCCATGAGCAGTTCTTC. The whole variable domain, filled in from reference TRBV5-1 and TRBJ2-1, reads KAGVTQTPRYLIKTRGQQVTLSCSPISGHRSVSWYQQTPGQGLQFLFEYFSETQRNKGNFPGRFSGRQFSNSRSEMNVSTLELGDSALYLCASSLEGFHEQFFGPGTRLTVL.

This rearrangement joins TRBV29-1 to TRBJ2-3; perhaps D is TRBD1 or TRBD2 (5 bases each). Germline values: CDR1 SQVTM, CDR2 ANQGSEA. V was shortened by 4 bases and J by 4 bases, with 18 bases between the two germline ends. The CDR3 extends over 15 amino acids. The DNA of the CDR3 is TGCAGCGTTGCTCCGGGACCGCTTAGCCCAGATACGCAGTATTTT. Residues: CSVAPGPLSPDTQYF.

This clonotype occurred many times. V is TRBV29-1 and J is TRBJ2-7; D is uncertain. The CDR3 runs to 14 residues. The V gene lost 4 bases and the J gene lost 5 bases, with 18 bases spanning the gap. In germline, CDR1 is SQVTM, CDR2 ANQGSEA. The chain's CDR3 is CSVGKVNGWNEQYF. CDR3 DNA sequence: TGCAGCGTTGGAAAGGTGAACGGGTGGAACGAGCAGTACTTC.

CDR3 amino acids: CSTRVHRGYNEQFF. The CDR3 region has the DNA TGCAGTACCCGAGTCCACCGAGGGTACAATGAGCAGTTCTTC. V and J are TRBV20-1 and TRBJ2-1; TRBD2 is a possible D gene (5 bases). Trimming took off 8 bases at V and 4 bases at J, with 18 bases between the two ends. Looked up from germline, CDR1 is DFQATT and CDR2 is SNEGSKA (reference sequence). The CDR3 length is 14 residues.

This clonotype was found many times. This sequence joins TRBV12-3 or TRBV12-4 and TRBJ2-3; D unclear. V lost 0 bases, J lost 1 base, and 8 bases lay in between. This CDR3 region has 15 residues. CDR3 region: CASSLAVAGTDTQYF. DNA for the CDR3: TGTGCCAGCAGTTTAGCGGTAGCAGGCACAGATACGCAGTATTTT.

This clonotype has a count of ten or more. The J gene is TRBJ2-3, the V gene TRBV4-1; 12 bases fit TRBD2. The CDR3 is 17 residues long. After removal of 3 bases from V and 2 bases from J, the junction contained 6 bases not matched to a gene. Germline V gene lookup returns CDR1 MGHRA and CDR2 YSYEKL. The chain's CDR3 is CASSQAGTSGLTDTQYF. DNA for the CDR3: TGCGCCAGCAGCCAGGCCGGGACTAGCGGGCTCACAGATACGCAGTATTTT.

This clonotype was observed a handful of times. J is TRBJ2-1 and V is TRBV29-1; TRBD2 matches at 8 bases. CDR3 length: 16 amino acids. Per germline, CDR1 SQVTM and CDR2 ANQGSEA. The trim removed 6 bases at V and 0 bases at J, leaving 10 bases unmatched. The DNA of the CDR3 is TGCAGCGTCGCGGGGGGAGGGGGAGTCTCCTACAATGAGCAGTTCTTC. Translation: CSVAGGGGVSYNEQFF.

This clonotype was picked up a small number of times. For the CDR3, the DNA is TGCAGTGCTCGACTAGCGGGAGCTTACGAGCAGTACTTC. Protein sequence: CSARLAGAYEQYF. This rearrangement joins TRBV20-1 to TRBJ2-7; 12 bases align to TRBD2. The trim removed 5 bases at V and 4 bases at J, leaving 3 bases unmatched. CDR1 DFQATT and CDR2 SNEGSKA come from the germline V gene (reference sequence). The CDR3 has 13 residues.

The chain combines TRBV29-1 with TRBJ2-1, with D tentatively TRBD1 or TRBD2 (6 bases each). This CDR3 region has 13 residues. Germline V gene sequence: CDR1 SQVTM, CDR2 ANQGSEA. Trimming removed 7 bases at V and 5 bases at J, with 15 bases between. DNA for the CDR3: TGCAGCGCCCTAGGGGGGCTCGACAATGAGCAGTTCTTC. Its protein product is CSALGGLDNEQFF.

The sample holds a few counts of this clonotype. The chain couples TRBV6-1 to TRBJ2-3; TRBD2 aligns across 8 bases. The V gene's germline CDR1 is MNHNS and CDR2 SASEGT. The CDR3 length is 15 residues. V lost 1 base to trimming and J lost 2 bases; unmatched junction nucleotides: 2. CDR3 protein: CASSEGSGDTDTQYF. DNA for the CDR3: TGTGCCAGCAGTGAAGGTAGCGGGGACACAGATACGCAGTATTTT.

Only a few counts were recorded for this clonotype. The CDR3 DNA follows: TGTGCCAGCAGTGTCCAGACTAGCGGGGGGGCCTTGGAGACCCAGTACTTC. Amino acid sequence: CASSVQTSGGALETQYF. The chain uses TRBV25-1 and TRBJ2-5, with 14 bases aligning to TRBD2. V lost 4 bases, J lost 5 bases, and 9 bases stayed unmatched. The CDR3 sequence is 17 residues long. Germline CDR1 is MGHDK and CDR2 is SYGVNS.

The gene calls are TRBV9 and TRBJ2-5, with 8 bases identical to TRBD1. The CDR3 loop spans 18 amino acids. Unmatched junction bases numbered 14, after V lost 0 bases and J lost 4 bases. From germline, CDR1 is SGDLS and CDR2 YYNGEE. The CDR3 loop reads CASSVESPGRGLLETQYF. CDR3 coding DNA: TGTGCCAGCAGCGTAGAAAGCCCTGGCAGGGGGCTTCTAGAGACCCAGTACTTC. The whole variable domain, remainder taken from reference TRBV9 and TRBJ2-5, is DSGVTQTPKHLITATGQRVTLRCSPRSGDLSVYWYQQSLDQGLQFLIQYYNGEERAKGNILERFSAQQFPDLHSELNLSSLELGDSALYFCASSVESPGRGLLETQYFGPGTRLLVL.

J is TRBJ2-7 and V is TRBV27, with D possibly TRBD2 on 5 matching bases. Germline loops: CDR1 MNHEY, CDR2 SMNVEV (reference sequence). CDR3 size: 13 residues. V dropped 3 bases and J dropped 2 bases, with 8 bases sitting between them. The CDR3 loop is CASSFGIAYEQYF. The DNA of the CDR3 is TGTGCCAGCAGTTTCGGGATAGCCTACGAGCAGTACTTC.

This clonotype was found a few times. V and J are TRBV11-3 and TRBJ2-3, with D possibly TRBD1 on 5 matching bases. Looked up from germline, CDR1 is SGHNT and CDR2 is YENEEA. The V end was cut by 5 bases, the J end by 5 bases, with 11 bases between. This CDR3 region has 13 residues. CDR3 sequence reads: CASSPREVDTQYF. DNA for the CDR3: TGTGCCAGCAGCCCCAGGGAAGTAGATACGCAGTATTTT. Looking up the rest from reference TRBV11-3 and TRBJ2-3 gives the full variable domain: EAGVVQSPRYKIIEKKQPVAFWCNPISGHNTLYWYLQNLGQGPELLIRYENEEAVDDSQLPKDRFSAERLKGVDSTLKIQPAELGDSAVYLCASSPREVDTQYFGPGTRLTVL.

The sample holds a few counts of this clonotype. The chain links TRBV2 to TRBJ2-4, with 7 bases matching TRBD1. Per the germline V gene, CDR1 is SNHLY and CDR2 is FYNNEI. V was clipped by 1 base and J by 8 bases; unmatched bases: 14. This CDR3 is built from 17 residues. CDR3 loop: CASSEVGDSPQGYIQYF. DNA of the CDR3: TGTGCCAGCAGTGAAGTTGGGGACAGCCCCCAAGGGTACATTCAGTACTTC.

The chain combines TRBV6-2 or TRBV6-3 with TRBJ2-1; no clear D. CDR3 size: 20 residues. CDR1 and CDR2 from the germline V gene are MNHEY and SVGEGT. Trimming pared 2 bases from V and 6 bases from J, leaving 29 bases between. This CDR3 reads CASSYVVWDYQALEANEQFF. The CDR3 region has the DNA TGTGCCAGCAGTTACGTCGTCTGGGATTATCAGGCCCTGGAAGCCAATGAGCAGTTCTTC.

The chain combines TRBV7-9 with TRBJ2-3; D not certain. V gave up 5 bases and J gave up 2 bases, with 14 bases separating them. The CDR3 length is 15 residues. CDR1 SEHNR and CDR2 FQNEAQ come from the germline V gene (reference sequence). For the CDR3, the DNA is TGTGCCAGCAGCCATTCGGACGGCCCCACAGATACGCAGTATTTT. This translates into CASSHSDGPTDTQYF.

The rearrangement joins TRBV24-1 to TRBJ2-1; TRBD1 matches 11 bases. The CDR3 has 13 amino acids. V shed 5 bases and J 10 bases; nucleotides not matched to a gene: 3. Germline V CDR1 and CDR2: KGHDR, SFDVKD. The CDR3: CATSAGTGGEQFF. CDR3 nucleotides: TGTGCCACCAGTGCGGGGACAGGGGGGGAGCAGTTCTTC.